This TCR beta chain is drawn from a study of regulatory T cells in long-lasting Graves disease (dated by TCRdb to 2020 to 2022). Turning to the overall study: Persistent Graves' disease was defined as persistently positive TSH receptor autoantibodies together with antithyroid drug treatment for over 5 years. Patients with persistent Graves' disease were compared with patients with newly diagnosed Graves' disease using TCR sequencing and RNA sequencing of peripheral blood. The study took place in China and was registered as a clinical trial. A total of roughly 35 samples were covered by TCR sequencing, comprising approximately 13 persistent and around 20 newly diagnosed Graves' disease patients. In the clinical cohort, patients with persistent Graves' disease had used antithyroid drugs for an average of around 9.3 years. General study outcomes and caveats: Only peripheral blood was studied, because thyroid tissue, the primary lesion, was inaccessible. More public clonotypes were shared among persistent patients (under 3,000) than among newly diagnosed patients (966). Lower TCR Shannon entropy and fewer highly expanded clones were observed in persistent Graves' disease patients than in newly diagnosed patients, which suggested clonal expansion. As a limitation, the authors acknowledged that the small sample size may reduce accuracy. Sequencing and analysis were restricted to the TCR beta chain. TRBV28, TRBJ1-2 and TRBJ2-5 were preferentially used in persistent disease, while TRBV20-1 and TRBJ2-1 were favored in newly diagnosed disease.

For CDR1 and CDR2, the germline V gene lists MNHNS and SASEGT. V and J lose 9 bases and 0 bases, and a span of 18 bases separates them. Taken from cysteine to phenylalanine, the CDR3 has 15 residues. Kept here is only the CDR3 DNA, which spans 45 bases and is read in frame from base 1. This clonotype has ten or more counts. Its antigen remains unidentified. No much larger clonotype is one base removed from it; base qualities were not supplied. The library came from multiplex PCR. The data were produced on an Illumina HiSeq 4000. iRepertoire HTBI primers and Arm-PCR amplification of CDR3 regions were used to construct TCR beta libraries. Gel purification was performed on PCR products prior to sequencing. On the authors' methods: Gene usage analysis of CDR3 amino acid clonotypes relied on the approximately 68 TRBV and 12 to 15 TRBJ segments identified across samples. COPE and FqMerger were used to merge filtered high-quality paired reads into contigs. Contigs were aligned with BLAST to IMGT TRBV, TRBD and TRBJ reference genes, and CDR3 was defined per IMGT. Clonotypes above 0.1% frequency were classified as highly expanded clones. Shannon entropy was used to measure repertoire diversity, and the Gini coefficient was used to measure V-J evenness. A clonotype was considered public if more than one individual shared it. TCRdb itself trimmed the public reads at Q25 with fastp, ran MiXCR and retained productive beta chains. Each record represents a unique CDR3 protein, reported with the most common genes and DNA among its rows. The V and J calls shown here were made by TCRdb, not taken from the authors' results. Recorded for this sample are 400,000 to 500,000 distinct CDR3 sequences; around 20% of them occurred a single time. Together, the top ten hold approximately 15% of the sample.

The sample's time point label, in plain terms: persistent/refractory GD, antithyroid drugs over 5 years with positive TRAb. RNA was extracted from PBMCs in TRIzol for both TCR sequencing and RNA sequencing. Graves' disease was diagnosed according to American Thyroid Association guidelines. Patients were recruited from an endocrinology department in Xi'an, China. From each patient, around 9 milliliters of peripheral blood was collected into an EDTA anticoagulant tube. PBMCs were isolated by Ficoll Paque Plus density gradient separation without further T cell sorting. RNA quality was checked with an Agilent 2100 Bioanalyzer and agarose gel, and concentration with a NanoDrop 2000.

This specimen consisted of peripheral blood mononuclear cells (PBMCs), obtained when the disease was refractory, from a patient treated with antithyroid drugs. The sequence is built from TRBV6-1 and TRBJ2-7; the D assignment is uncertain and may be TRBD1 or TRBD2, with 6 bases supporting each. The TCR sequence derives from a female donor with Graves disease. The nucleotides are TGTGCCAGTCTCGGGGGCATTGAAAGCTCCTACGAGCAGTACTTC. Its protein product is CASLGGIESSYEQYF.